This T cell receptor (beta chain) stems from a study of vaccination and CD4 T cells after COVID-19. Across the study: Researchers treated cells with overlapping spike peptides taken from SARS-CoV-2, HCoV-NL63, HCoV-OC43 and HCoV-229E. Overall study results and limits: Recorded median SARS-CoV-2-reactive clonotype numbers increased from about 20 to 38 without reaching significance.

A note on this clonotype: The target antigen is unknown.

CD4+ T cells that had been cultured provided DNA sequenced with the Oncomine TCR Beta short-read assay. DNA came from CD4+ T cells after culture. Each CDR3 protein gets one entry after TCRdb re-called the PCR reads with MiXCR. The sample lists approximately 17,000 distinct CDR3 sequences, roughly 60% occurring once. Germline V CDR1 and CDR2: SEHNR, FQNEAQ (reference sequence). V was clipped by 3 bases and J by 7 bases; unmatched bases: 9. CDR3 length: 16 residues. This sample's treatment: roughly 10-day PBMC culture with coronavirus spike peptide pools or control peptides (ViraFEST assay). This clonotype was sampled from a human donor who had recovered from COVID-19. The chain joins TRBV7-9 to TRBJ2-7; 13 bases map to TRBD2. The sequenced sample was CD4+ T cells from blood, cultured in vitro. As DNA, the CDR3 is TGTGCCAGCAGCTTTGCACTAGCGGGAGGGCCGTGGGAGCAGTACTTC. Amino acid sequence: CASSFALAGGPWEQYF.